This TCR beta chain was identified in a study of T cell responses to AZD1222 COVID-19 vaccine. Looking at the study overall: Pooled together were second doses at about 4 or about 12 weeks.

V lost 2 bases, J lost 2 bases, and 11 bases stayed unmatched. Germline-derived CDR1 and CDR2 are MNHEY and SVGEGT. CDR3 length: 20 amino acids. The method was immunoSEQ multiplex PCR; TCRdb's version includes in-frame clones alone and lacks a portion of them. The sample lists roughly 140,000 clones, approximately 89% occurring once. The receptor was isolated from an adult in good health. The sequencing here drew on peripheral blood, taken on day 0 of AZD1222 vaccination. The chain recombines TRBV6-2 or TRBV6-3 with TRBJ2-6; 11 bases match TRBD2. CDR3 protein: CASSYIGTSGTGAGANVLTF. Written as DNA, the CDR3 is TGTGCCAGCAGTTACATTGGGACTAGCGGAACTGGTGCTGGGGCCAACGTCCTGACTTTC.